What follows is one T cell receptor beta chain and its context. There is no known antigen for this receptor. The record has no base qualities; no much larger clone is one base away. Whole blood was collected in K2EDTA tubes by collaborating institutions according to the institutions' own protocols. For TCRbeta analysis, collaborators shipped samples in one of three forms: frozen whole blood, isolated PBMCs, or DNA extracted from either of those sample types. The immunoSEQ Assay, a bias-controlled multiplex PCR, was used to amplify TCRbeta CDR3 regions from genomic DNA. In the paper's pipeline: The number of nucleated cells in each sample was estimated by amplification of reference gene primers within the assay. Sequence reads were collapsed and filtered to measure the absolute abundance of every unique TCRbeta CDR3 rearrangement. For each sample, productive Simpson clonality was calculated as the square root of Simpson's diversity index across productive rearrangements. TCRdb stores this immuneACCESS table with in-frame sequences only. Part of the clones is absent; in the studies checked, under half of the shortfall reflects unresolved V genes, and no reason is known for the rest. V and J calls plus clone size are reproduced from that table; the DNA served to infer D and trimming. This sample holds 60,000 or so clones; around 87% were observed only once. In total, the top ten clones hold around 10% of the sample.

This sample was included in a study of blood T cell repertoires in COVID-19 (dated by TCRdb to between 2020 and 2021). In terms of the full investigation: Samples from collaborators originated in the United States, Italy and Spain and spanned both the acute and convalescent phases of COVID-19. The prospective study material was composed of cDNA or gDNA derived from T cells, B-cell-depleted T cells, or PBMCs. Deeply sampled blood TCRbeta repertoires from subjects exposed to, actively infected with, or recovered from COVID-19 were included in the dataset. The repertoires were made available in a free public database intended to serve as a resource for research on the immune response to SARS-CoV-2. Samples were obtained from the ongoing ImmuneRACE study (first 160 participants) and from 1,000 to 1,500 subjects provided by 6 global collaborators. The sample metadata nearly always contained a de-identified subject ID, COVID-19 status, age in years and sex. Where available, HLA class I and class II types were obtained from metadata supplied by the sample provider rather than from assay-based typing. Study-level results and caveats: The amount of clinical and demographic metadata varied by source and participant and was provided uncurated.

Reading from cysteine to phenylalanine, the CDR3 counts 15 amino acids. This entry keeps only the CDR3 DNA: 45 bases, framed from base 1. As encoded in the germline V gene, CDR1 is SGHDN while CDR2 is FVKESK. V trim: 2 bases; J trim: 7 bases; unmatched bases: 10. The specimen sequenced was peripheral blood. The sequence joins TRBV14 to TRBJ2-7, and TRBD1 aligns with 8 junction nucleotides. This receptor was identified in a human donor with acute or convalescent COVID-19. The donor label of this sample is uncertain. The DNA reads TGTGCCAGCAGCCAAAGCCGGGACAGGTCTGGGGAGCAGTACTTC. This codes for CASSQSRDRSGEQYF.